This TCR beta chain was found in a study of blood T cell repertoires in COVID-19. Study-wide background: The origin of the acute and convalescent COVID-19 samples was the United States, Italy and Spain. T cells, B-cell-depleted T cells, or PBMCs supplied cDNA or gDNA.

Authors' processing steps: Estimated nucleated cell counts came from reference gene primer amplification. TCRdb's copy holds only in-frame clones and misses some; the assay was immunoSEQ multiplex PCR. V, J and clone size are taken as reported in that table, and D and trimming were inferred from the DNA itself. The sample has approximately 250,000 clones, around 85% seen once. The sequence derives from a man aged 50 or older with COVID-19, enrolled during active disease. Sequencing was performed on peripheral blood.

The CDR3 DNA sequence: TGTGCCAGCTCACCAAAGACAAAAAACACCGGGGAGCTGTTTTTT. This sequence encodes CASSPKTKNTGELFF. The J gene is TRBJ2-2, the V gene TRBV18; unclear D gene. Between the trimmed V and J ends, which lost 2 bases and 2 bases, there was a span of 9 bases. CDR3 size: 15 residues. Germline V gene sequence: CDR1 KGHSH, CDR2 LQKENI.